These 7 T cell receptor beta chains were all obtained from the same sample, sequenced in a study of shared clonotypes between healthy human individuals (TCRdb year 2020). Preparation of the library involved the immunoSEQ multiplex PCR assay. TCRdb took this table from immuneACCESS and kept in-frame rearrangements with V and J called. Such tables lack part of the clones; where checked against another copy, unresolved V genes explain under half of the gap, and the rest is unexplained. The sample records 1.4 million or so clones, around 98.5% of which are singletons. The ten largest make up about 0.4% of the sample. The sequencing sample was made of naive CD4+ T cells sorted from blood. Interpreted using the paper, the cell subset or site label stands for: CD45RA+ positively selected. These receptors were obtained from a man aged 25-45 years in good health.

The rearrangement joins TRBV9 to TRBJ2-1; TRBD2 matches 9 bases. V shed 2 bases, J shed 0 bases, and the junction held 9 bases outside the gene matches. The germline gives CDR1 SGDLS, CDR2 YYNGEE. The CDR3 spans 18 residues. Written as DNA, the CDR3 is TGTGCCAGCAGCGTCGAAGCTAGCGGGACCCTCTCCTACAATGAGCAGTTCTTC. Translating gives CASSVEASGTLSYNEQFF.

This chain's CDR3 is CSVHHLREDSEAFF. The CDR3 nucleotides are TGCAGCGTTCACCATTTGAGGGAGGACTCTGAAGCTTTCTTT. The chain carries TRBV29-1 and TRBJ1-1, with unresolved D. The CDR3 sequence is 14 residues long. Germline values: CDR1 SQVTM, CDR2 ANQGSEA. V was clipped by 5 bases and J by 6 bases, with 19 bases between them.

The chain is built from TRBV7-2 and TRBJ2-7, with 8 bases matching TRBD1. The germline CDR1 and CDR2 sequences are SGHTA and FQGNSA. The CDR3 length is 15 residues. V gave up 0 bases and J gave up 2 bases; unmatched junction bases: 3. The CDR3 loop is CASSLAGTGPYEQYF. The CDR3 bases are TGTGCCAGCAGCTTAGCGGGGACAGGCCCCTACGAGCAGTACTTC.

The chain employs TRBV5-1 and TRBJ2-1; TRBD2 might be the D (6 bases). Trimming removed 3 bases from V and 5 bases from J, with 18 bases in between. CDR3 length: 16 amino acids. The germline V gene encodes CDR1 SGHRS and CDR2 YFSETQ. For the CDR3, the DNA is TGCGCCAGCAGCTCAAGGAGGGCTAGAGGTAACAATGAGCAGTTCTTC. Translating it yields CASSSRRARGNNEQFF.

With respect to this clone: Other DNA sequences of this sample code for an identical CDR3. This chain uses TRBV5-5 with TRBJ2-3; D remains ambiguous. CDR1 and CDR2 from the germline V gene are SGHKS and YYEKEE (reference sequence). V shed 0 bases and J shed 2 bases, with 4 bases lying between them. The CDR3 totals 13 residues. CDR3 coding DNA: TGTGCCAGCAGCTTGGGAGCCACAGATACGCAGTATTTT. Encoded protein: CASSLGATDTQYF.

The chain couples TRBV19 to TRBJ2-6; D is undetermined. The CDR3 length is 15 residues. V lost 3 bases, J lost 4 bases, and 10 bases lay in between. From germline, CDR1 is LNHDA and CDR2 SQIVND (reference sequence). Here the CDR3 reads CASSMLFAGANVLTF. The CDR3 coding sequence is TGTGCCAGTAGTATGTTGTTTGCGGGGGCCAACGTCCTGACTTTC.

The chain is built from TRBV2 and TRBJ2-3; TRBD1 agrees at 11 bases. Trimming removed 8 bases from V and 4 bases from J; junction bases left unmatched: 2. CDR1 and CDR2 from the germline V gene are SNHLY and FYNNEI. The CDR3 is 13 residues long. This CDR3 reads CASGTGGPDTQYF. The CDR3, as DNA: TGTGCCAGCGGGACAGGGGGACCAGATACGCAGTATTTT.